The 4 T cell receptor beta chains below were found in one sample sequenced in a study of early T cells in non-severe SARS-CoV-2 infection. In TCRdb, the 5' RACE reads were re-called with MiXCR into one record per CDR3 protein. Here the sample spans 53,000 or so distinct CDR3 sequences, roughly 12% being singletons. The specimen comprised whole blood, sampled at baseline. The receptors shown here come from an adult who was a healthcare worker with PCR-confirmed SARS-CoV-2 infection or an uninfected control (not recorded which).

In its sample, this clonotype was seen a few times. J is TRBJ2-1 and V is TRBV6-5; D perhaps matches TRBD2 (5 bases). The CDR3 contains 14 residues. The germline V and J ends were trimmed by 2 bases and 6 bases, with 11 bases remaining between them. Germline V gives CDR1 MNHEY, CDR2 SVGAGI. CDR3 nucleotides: TGTGCCAGCAGTTACGCAACTAGTGGCAATGAGCAGTTCTTC. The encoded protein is CASSYATSGNEQFF.

Here the CDR3 reads CASSLDFGTYNEQFF. The CDR3 region has the DNA TGTGCCAGCAGCTTAGATTTCGGGACCTACAATGAGCAGTTCTTC. The chain has TRBV7-2 and TRBJ2-1; TRBD2 might be the D (5 bases). The CDR3 is 15 amino acids. The germline V gene encodes CDR1 SGHTA and CDR2 FQGNSA. Between the trimmed V and J ends, which lost 1 base and 2 bases, there was a span of 9 bases.

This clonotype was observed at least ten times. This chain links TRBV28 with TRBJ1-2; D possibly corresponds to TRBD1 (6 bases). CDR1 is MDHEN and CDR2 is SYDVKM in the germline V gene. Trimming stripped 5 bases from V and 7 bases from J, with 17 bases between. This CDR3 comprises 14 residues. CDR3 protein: CASSPESGVSGYTF. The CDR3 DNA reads TGTGCCAGCAGTCCCGAATCAGGGGTCAGTGGCTACACCTTC.

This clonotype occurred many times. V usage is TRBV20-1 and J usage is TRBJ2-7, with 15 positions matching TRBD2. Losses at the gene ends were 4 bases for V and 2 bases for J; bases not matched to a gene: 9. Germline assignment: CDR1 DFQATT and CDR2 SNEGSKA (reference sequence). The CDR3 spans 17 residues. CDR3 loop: CSAMGLAGGTPTYEQYF. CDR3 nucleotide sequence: TGCAGTGCTATGGGACTAGCGGGAGGAACCCCCACCTACGAGCAGTACTTC.